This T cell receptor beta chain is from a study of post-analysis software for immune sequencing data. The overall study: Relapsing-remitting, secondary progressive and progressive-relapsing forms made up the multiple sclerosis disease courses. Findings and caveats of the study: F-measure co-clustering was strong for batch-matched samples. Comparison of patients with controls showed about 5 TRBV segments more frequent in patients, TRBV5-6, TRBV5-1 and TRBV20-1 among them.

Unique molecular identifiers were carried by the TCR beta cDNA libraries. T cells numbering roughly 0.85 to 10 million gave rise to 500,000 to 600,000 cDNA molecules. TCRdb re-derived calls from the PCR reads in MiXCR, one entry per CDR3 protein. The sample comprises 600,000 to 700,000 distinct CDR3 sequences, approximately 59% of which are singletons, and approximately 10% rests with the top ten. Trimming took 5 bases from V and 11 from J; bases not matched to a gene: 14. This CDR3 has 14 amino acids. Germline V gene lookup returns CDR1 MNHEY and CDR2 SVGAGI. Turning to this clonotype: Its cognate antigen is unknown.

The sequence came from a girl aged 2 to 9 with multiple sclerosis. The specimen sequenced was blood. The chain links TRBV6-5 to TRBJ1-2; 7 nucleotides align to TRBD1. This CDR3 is CASSRGPQGGGYTF. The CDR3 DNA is TGTGCCAGCAGTCGAGGCCCTCAGGGGGGAGGTTACACCTTC.